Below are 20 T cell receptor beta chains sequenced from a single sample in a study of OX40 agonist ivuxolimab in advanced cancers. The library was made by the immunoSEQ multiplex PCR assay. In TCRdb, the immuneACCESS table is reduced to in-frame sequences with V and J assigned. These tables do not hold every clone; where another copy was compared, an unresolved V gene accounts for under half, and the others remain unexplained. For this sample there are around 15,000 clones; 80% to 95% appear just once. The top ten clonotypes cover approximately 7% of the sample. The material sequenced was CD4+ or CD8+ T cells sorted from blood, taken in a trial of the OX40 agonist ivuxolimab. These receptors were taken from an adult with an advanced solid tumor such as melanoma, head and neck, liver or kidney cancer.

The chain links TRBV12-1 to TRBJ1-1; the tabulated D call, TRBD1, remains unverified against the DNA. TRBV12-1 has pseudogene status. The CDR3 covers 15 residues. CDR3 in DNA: TGTGCCAGCAGCTTTGTTACAGGGGATCACACTGAAGCTTTCTTT. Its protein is CASSFVTGDHTEAFF.

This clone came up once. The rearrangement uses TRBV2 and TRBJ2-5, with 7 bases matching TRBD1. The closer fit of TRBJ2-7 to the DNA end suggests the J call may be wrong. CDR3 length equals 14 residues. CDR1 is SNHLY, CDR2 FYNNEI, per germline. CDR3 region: CASSEEAGGYEQYF. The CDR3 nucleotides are TGTGCCAGCAGTGAAGAGGCAGGGGGATACGAGCAGTACTTC.

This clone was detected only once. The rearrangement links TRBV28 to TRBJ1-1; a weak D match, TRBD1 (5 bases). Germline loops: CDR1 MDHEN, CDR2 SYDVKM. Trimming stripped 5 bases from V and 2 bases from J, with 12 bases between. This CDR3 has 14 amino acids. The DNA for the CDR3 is TGTGCCAGCAGTCCGACAGCCCCCAACACTGAAGCTTTCTTT. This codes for CASSPTAPNTEAFF.

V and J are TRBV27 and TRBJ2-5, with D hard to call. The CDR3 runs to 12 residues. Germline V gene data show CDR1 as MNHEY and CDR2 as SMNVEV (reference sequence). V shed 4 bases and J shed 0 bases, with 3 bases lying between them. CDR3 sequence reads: CASSSYQETQYF. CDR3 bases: TGTGCCAGCAGTTCGTACCAAGAGACCCAGTACTTC.

This CDR3 reads CASSAGSSKYEQYF. DNA for the CDR3: TGTGCCAGCAGCGCCGGGAGTAGCAAGTACGAGCAGTACTTC. This chain uses TRBV9 with TRBJ2-5, with TRBD2 as a possible D gene (6 bases). The closer fit of TRBJ2-7 to the DNA end suggests the J call may be wrong. Germline values: CDR1 SGDLS, CDR2 YYNGEE. There are 14 residues in the CDR3.

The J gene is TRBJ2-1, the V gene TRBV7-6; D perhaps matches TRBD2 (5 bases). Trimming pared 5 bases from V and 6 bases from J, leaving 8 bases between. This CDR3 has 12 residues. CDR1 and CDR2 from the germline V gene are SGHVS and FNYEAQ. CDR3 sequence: CASSPRVNEQFF. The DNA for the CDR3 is TGTGCCAGCAGCCCGCGGGTCAATGAGCAGTTCTTC.

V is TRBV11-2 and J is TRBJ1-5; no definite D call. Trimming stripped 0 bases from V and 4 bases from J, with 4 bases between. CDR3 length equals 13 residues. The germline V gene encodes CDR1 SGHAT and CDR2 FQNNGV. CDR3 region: CASSLDLNQPQHF. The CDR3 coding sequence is TGTGCCAGCAGCTTAGACCTGAATCAGCCCCAGCATTTT.

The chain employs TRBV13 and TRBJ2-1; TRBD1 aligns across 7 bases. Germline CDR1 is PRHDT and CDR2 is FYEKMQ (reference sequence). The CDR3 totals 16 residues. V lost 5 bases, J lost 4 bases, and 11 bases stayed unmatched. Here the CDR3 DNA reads TGTGCCAGCAGCGACCCCGACAGGGCTGGTTACAATGAGCAGTTCTTC. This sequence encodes CASSDPDRAGYNEQFF.

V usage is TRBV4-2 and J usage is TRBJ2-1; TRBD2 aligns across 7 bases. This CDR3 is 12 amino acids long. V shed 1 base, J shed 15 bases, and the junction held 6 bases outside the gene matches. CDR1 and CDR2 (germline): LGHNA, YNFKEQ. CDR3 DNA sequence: TGTGCCAGCAGCCAAGGGGCGGGAGTAAGGTTCTTC. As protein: CASSQGAGVRFF.

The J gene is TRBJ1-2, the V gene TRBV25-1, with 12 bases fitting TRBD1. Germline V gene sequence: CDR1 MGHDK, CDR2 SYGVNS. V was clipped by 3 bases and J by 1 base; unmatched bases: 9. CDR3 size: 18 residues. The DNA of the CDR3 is TGTGCCAGCAGTGACGGGGGACAGGGGGCGCCCCTTAACTATGGCTACACCTTC. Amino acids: CASSDGGQGAPLNYGYTF.

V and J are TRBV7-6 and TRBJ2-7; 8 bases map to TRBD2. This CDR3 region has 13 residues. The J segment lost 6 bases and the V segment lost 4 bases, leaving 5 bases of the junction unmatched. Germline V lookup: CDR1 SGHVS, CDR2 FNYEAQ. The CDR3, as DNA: TGTGCCAGCAGCTCCGGGACTAGTCCCGAGCAGTACTTC. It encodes CASSSGTSPEQYF.

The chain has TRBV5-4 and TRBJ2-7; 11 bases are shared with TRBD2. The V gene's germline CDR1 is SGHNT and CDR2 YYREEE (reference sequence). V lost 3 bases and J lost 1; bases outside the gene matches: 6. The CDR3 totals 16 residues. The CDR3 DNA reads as TGTGCCAGCAGCTATGCCGGGACTAGCGGTTCCTACGAGCAGTACTTC. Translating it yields CASSYAGTSGSYEQYF.

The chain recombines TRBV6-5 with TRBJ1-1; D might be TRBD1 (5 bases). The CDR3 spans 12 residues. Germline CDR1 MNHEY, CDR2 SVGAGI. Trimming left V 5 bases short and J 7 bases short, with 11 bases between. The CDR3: CASSAWDGEAFF. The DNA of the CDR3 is TGTGCCAGCAGTGCGTGGGACGGTGAAGCTTTCTTT.

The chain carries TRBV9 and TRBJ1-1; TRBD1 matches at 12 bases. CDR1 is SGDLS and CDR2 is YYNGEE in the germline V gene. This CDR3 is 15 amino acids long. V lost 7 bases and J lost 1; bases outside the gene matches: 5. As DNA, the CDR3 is TGTGCCAGCGTCCGGGACAGGGGGCCGAACACTGAAGCTTTCTTT. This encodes CASVRDRGPNTEAFF.

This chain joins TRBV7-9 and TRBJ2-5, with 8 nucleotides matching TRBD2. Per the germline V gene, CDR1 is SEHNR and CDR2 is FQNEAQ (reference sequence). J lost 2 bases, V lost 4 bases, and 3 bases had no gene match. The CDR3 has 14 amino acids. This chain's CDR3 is CASSSLAAQETQYF. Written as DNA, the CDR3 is TGTGCCAGCAGCTCACTAGCGGCTCAAGAGACCCAGTACTTC.

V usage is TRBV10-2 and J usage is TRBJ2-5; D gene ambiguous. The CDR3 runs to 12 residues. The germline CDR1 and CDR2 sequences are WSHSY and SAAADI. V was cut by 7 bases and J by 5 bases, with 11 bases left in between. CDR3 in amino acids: CASTPYGETQYF. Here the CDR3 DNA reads TGCGCCAGCACCCCCTATGGGGAGACCCAGTACTTC.

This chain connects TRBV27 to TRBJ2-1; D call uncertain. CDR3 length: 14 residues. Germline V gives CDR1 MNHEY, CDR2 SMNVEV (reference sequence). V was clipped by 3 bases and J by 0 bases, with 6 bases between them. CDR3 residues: CASSFPSSYNEQFF. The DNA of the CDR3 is TGTGCCAGCAGTTTCCCCAGCTCCTACAATGAGCAGTTCTTC.

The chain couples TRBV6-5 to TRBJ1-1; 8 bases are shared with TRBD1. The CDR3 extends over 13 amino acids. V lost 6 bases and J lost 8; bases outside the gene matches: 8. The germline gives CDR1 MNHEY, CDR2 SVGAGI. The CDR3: CASRAGQGFEAFF. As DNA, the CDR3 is TGTGCCAGCAGAGCCGGACAGGGCTTCGAAGCTTTCTTT.

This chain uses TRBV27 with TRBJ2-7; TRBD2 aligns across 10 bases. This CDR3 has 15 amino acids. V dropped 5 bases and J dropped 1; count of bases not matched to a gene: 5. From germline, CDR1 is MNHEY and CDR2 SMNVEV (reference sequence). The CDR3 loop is CASSPRTSGSYEQYF. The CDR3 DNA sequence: TGTGCCAGCAGTCCCCGGACTAGCGGATCCTACGAGCAGTACTTC.

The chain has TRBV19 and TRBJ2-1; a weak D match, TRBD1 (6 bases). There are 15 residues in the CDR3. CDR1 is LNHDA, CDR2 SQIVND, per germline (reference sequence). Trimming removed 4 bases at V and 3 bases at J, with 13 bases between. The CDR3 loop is CASSTEQGFYNEQFF. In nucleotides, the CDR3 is TGTGCCAGTAGTACCGAACAGGGATTCTACAATGAGCAGTTCTTC.